Below, 18 T cell receptor beta chains from the same sample are listed, as sequenced in a study of graft-versus-host responses after intestinal transplantation. No cognate antigen is known for these TCRs. Assay used: immunoSEQ multiplex PCR; TCRdb lists only in-frame clones, some missing. The data show roughly 39,000 clones, over 90% seen once. The sample consisted of unstimulated CD8+ T cells sorted from spleen or lymph node cells, taken before transplant. These receptors all come from a human donor who was the organ donor for an intestinal transplant.

This clone was detected a few times. This sequence joins TRBV21-1 and TRBJ1-5. TRBV21-1 represents a pseudogene. CDR3 length: 15 residues. The CDR3 nucleotides read TGTGCCAGCAGAGAGAACCAGGCGGGGCATCAGCCCCAGCATTTT. Translating gives CASRENQAGHQPQHF.

The chain uses TRBV25-1 and TRBJ2-2; perhaps TRBD1 as D (6 bases). With 4 bases removed from V and 7 bases from J, the gap between germline ends came to 16 bases. Germline V lookup: CDR1 MGHDK, CDR2 SYGVNS. The CDR3 sequence is 15 residues long. The CDR3 loop is CASSGHGGVVGELFF. The CDR3, as DNA: TGTGCCAGCAGTGGTCATGGGGGCGTAGTCGGGGAGCTGTTTTTT.

The gene calls are TRBV23-1 and TRBJ1-1; D remains unclear. TRBV23-1 is an open reading frame whose function is uncertain. The CDR3 extends over 14 amino acids. Trimming took 1 base from V and 0 from J, leaving 6 bases between them. Here the CDR3 DNA reads TGCGCCAGCAGTCAATATGGGGTGAACACTGAAGCTTTCTTT. Translated: CASSQYGVNTEAFF.

This clone was observed a handful of times. The chain couples TRBV27 to TRBJ2-7; D may be TRBD1 (6 bases). Germline V gene lookup returns CDR1 MNHEY and CDR2 SMNVEV (reference sequence). This CDR3 has 13 amino acids. V gave up 2 bases and J gave up 3 bases, with 8 bases separating them. The chain's CDR3 is CASSLGQLYEQYF. For the CDR3, the DNA is TGTGCCAGCAGTTTAGGACAGCTCTACGAGCAGTACTTC.

This sequence joins TRBV7-7 and TRBJ2-7; D gene ambiguous. CDR3 length: 13 amino acids. Trimming cost V 2 bases and J 3 bases, with 8 bases left between them. In germline, CDR1 is SSHAT, CDR2 FNYEAQ (reference sequence). The CDR3 nucleotides are TGTGCCAGCAGCTTACCCTGGAGCTACGAGCAGTACTTC. Protein: CASSLPWSYEQYF.

The V and J genes are TRBV15 and TRBJ2-7, with D possibly TRBD1 on 6 matching bases. Trimming pared 0 bases from V and 4 bases from J, leaving 13 bases between. CDR1 and CDR2 from the germline V gene are LNHNV and YYDKDF (reference sequence). This CDR3 comprises 15 residues. The CDR3 protein is CATSREGGQKYEQYF. CDR3 nucleotides: TGTGCCACCAGCAGAGAAGGAGGACAGAAATACGAGCAGTACTTC.

Of note for this clone: Additional DNA sequences in this sample encode the identical CDR3. The V gene is TRBV30, the J gene TRBJ1-1, with D perhaps matching TRBD1 (5 bases). From germline, CDR1 is GTSNPN and CDR2 SVGIG (reference sequence). Trimming took off 5 bases at V and 4 bases at J, with 17 bases between the two ends. CDR3 size: 14 residues. CDR3 nucleotides: TGTGCCTGGTTCTACGGGGCCCTGTTCACTGAAGCTTTCTTT. This sequence encodes CAWFYGALFTEAFF.

V and J are TRBV28 and TRBJ1-1, with D uncertain. This CDR3 has 13 amino acids. In germline, CDR1 is MDHEN, CDR2 SYDVKM. Trimming stripped 4 bases from V and 0 bases from J, with 6 bases between. For the CDR3, the DNA is TGTGCCAGCAGTTCAATCATGAACACTGAAGCTTTCTTT. Translation: CASSSIMNTEAFF.

The genes are TRBV9 and TRBJ1-6, with D perhaps TRBD1 (5 bases). The CDR3 consists of 17 residues. The germline V and J ends were trimmed by 3 bases and 4 bases, with 17 bases remaining between them. The germline CDR1 and CDR2 sequences are SGDLS and YYNGEE. As DNA, the CDR3 is TGTGCCAGCAGCGAGGGGCTCGGGGAAGGGTATAATTCACCCCTCCACTTT. Protein sequence: CASSEGLGEGYNSPLHF.

V and J are TRBV18 and TRBJ2-2, with D unresolved. Germline CDR1 reads KGHSH; CDR2 reads LQKENI. The V end lost 0 bases, the J end lost 3 bases, and 5 bases lay between the germline ends. CDR3 length equals 14 residues. The CDR3 reads CASSPPPDTGELFF. CDR3 bases: TGTGCCAGCTCACCACCGCCTGACACCGGGGAGCTGTTTTTT.

This clone was observed a single time. The chain combines TRBV29-1 with TRBJ1-5, with D possibly being TRBD1 (5 bases). The CDR3 sequence is 17 residues long. V dropped 5 bases and J dropped 0 bases, with 20 bases sitting between them. Germline assignment: CDR1 SQVTM and CDR2 ANQGSEA. The CDR3 DNA reads TGCAGCGTTTTCGGGGGGGGGACTATTAATAGCAATCAGCCCCAGCATTTT. Its translation: CSVFGGGTINSNQPQHF.

CDR3 amino acids: CASSRGETQYF. The CDR3 coding sequence is TGTGCCAGCAGCCGGGGGGAGACCCAGTACTTC. The rearrangement joins TRBV7-9 to TRBJ2-5, with a possible D match to TRBD2 (6 bases). Per the germline V gene, CDR1 is SEHNR and CDR2 is FQNEAQ (reference sequence). The CDR3 contains 11 residues. The ends were cut back, 5 bases at V and 5 bases at J, with 6 bases in the middle.

This chain connects TRBV19 to TRBJ1-2; 7 bases are shared with TRBD1. Germline-derived CDR1 and CDR2 are LNHDA and SQIVND (reference sequence). The CDR3 runs to 15 residues. The junction had 4 bases not matched to a gene; V was cut back by 3 bases and J by 0 bases. The CDR3 DNA sequence: TGTGCCAGTAGTATCCCCACAGGGGCTAACTATGGCTACACCTTC. It yields the protein CASSIPTGANYGYTF.

V usage is TRBV9 and J usage is TRBJ2-1; 8 bases line up with TRBD1. V trimming: 2 bases; J trimming: 5 bases; junction bases outside the gene matches: 6. Germline V gives CDR1 SGDLS, CDR2 YYNGEE. This CDR3 has 15 residues. CDR3 protein: CASSVNRGSNNEQFF. The CDR3 bases are TGTGCCAGCAGCGTTAACAGGGGGTCCAACAATGAGCAGTTCTTC.

V is TRBV5-6 and J is TRBJ2-5, with a tentative D call TRBD2 (7 bases). The germline gives CDR1 SGHDT, CDR2 YYEEEE. Trimming removed 2 bases at V and 5 bases at J, with 13 bases between. The CDR3 sequence is 14 residues long. The CDR3 DNA reads as TGTGCCAGCAGCTTTTGGGGGGGGCTGGAGACCCAGTACTTC. Encoded protein: CASSFWGGLETQYF.

The chain employs TRBV4-1 and TRBJ2-5; 7 bases map to TRBD2. The last part of the DNA fits TRBJ2-7 better; the J call may be wrong. Looked up from germline, CDR1 is MGHRA and CDR2 is YSYEKL. CDR3 length equals 18 residues. The CDR3 nucleotides are TGCGCCAGCAGCCAAGAGGGAGCCGGGACTATCAGCTCCTACGAGCAGTACTTC. Its translation is CASSQEGAGTISSYEQYF.

The chain carries TRBV28 and TRBJ2-7; 10 bases agree with TRBD1. V was clipped by 5 bases and J by 4 bases; unmatched bases: 17. Germline V CDR1 and CDR2: MDHEN, SYDVKM. This CDR3 contains 18 residues. The CDR3 nucleotides read TGTGCCAGCAGTCCGACAGGGGGCGGCCCGATACCATTTTACGAGCAGTACTTC. Amino acids: CASSPTGGGPIPFYEQYF.

The J gene is TRBJ1-1, the V gene TRBV5-4; tentative D call: TRBD1 (6 bases). CDR3 length: 16 residues. Trimming left V 0 bases short and J 4 bases short, with 16 bases between. Germline V gene lookup returns CDR1 SGHNT and CDR2 YYREEE (reference sequence). The CDR3 nucleotides are TGTGCCAGCAGCTTGGTAGGCGGGGAGGGGGGCACTGAAGCTTTCTTT. Amino acid sequence: CASSLVGGEGGTEAFF.